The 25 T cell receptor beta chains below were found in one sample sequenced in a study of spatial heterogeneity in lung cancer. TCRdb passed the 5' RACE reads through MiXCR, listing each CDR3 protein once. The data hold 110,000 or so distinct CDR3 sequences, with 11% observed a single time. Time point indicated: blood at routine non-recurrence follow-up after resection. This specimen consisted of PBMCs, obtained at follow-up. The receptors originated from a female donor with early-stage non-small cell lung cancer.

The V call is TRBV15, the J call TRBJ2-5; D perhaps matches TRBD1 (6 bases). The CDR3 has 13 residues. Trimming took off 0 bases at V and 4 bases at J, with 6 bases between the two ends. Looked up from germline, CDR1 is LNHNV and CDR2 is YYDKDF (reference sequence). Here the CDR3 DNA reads TGTGCCACCAGCAGAGACAGGGGAGAGACCCAGTACTTC. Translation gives CATSRDRGETQYF.

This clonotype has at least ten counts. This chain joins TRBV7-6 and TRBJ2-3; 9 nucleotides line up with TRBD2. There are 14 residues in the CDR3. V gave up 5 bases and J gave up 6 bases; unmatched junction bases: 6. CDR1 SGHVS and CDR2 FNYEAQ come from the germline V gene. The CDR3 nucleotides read TGTGCCAGCAGCCATAGCGGGAGTGCTGATACGCAGTATTTT. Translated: CASSHSGSADTQYF.

The CDR3, as DNA: TGTGCCAGCAGCTTAGTTCAGGGACTTGAGACCCAGTACTTC. Its protein product is CASSLVQGLETQYF. The chain recombines TRBV7-9 with TRBJ2-5, with a possible D match to TRBD2 (6 bases). The germline V gene has CDR1 SEHNR and CDR2 FQNEAQ (reference sequence). This CDR3 has 14 amino acids. V lost 1 base and J 5 bases, leaving 11 bases between the germline ends.

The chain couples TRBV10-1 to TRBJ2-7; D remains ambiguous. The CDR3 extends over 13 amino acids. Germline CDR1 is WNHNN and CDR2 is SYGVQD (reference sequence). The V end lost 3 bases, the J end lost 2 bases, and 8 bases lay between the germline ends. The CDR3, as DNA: TGCGCCAGCAGTGAAAACGGAGCCTACGAGCAGTACTTC. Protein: CASSENGAYEQYF.

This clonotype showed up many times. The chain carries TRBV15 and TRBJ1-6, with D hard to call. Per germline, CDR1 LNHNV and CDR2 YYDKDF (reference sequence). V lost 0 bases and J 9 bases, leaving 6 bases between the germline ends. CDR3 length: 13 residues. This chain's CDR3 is CATSRDLGSPLHF. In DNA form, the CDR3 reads TGTGCCACCAGCAGAGATCTGGGTTCACCCCTCCACTTT.

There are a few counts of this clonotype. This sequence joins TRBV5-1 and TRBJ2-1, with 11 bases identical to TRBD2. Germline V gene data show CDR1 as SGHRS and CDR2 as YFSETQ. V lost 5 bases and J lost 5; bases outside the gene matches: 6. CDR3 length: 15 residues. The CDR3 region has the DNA TGCGCCAGCAGACCCGGGACTAGCGGTAACAATGAGCAGTTCTTC. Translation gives CASRPGTSGNNEQFF. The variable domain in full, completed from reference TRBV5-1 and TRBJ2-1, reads KAGVTQTPRYLIKTRGQQVTLSCSPISGHRSVSWYQQTPGQGLQFLFEYFSETQRNKGNFPGRFSGRQFSNSRSEMNVSTLELGDSALYLCASRPGTSGNNEQFFGPGTRLTVL.

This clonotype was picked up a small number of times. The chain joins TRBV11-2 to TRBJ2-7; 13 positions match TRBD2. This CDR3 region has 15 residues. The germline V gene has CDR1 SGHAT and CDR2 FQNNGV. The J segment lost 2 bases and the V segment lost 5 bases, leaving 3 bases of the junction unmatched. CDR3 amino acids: CASSVGLAGPYEQYF. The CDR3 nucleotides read TGTGCCAGCAGCGTGGGACTAGCGGGACCCTACGAGCAGTACTTC. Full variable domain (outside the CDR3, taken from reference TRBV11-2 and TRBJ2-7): EAGVAQSPRYKIIEKRQSVAFWCNPISGHATLYWYQQILGQGPKLLIQFQNNGVVDDSQLPKDRFSAERLKGVDSTLKIQPAKLEDSAVYLCASSVGLAGPYEQYFGPGTRLTVT.

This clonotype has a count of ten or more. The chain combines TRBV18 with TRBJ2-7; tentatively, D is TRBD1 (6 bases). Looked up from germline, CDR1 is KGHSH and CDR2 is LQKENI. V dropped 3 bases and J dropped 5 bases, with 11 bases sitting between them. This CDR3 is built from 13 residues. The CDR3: CASSPSQGNEQYV. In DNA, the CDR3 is TGTGCCAGCTCACCCAGCCAGGGGAACGAGCAGTACGTC.

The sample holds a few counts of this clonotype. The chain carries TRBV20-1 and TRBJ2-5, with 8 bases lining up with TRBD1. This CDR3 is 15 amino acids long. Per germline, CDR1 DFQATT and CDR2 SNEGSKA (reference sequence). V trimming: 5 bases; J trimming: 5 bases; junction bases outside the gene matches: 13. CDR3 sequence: CSASKIRQGTETQYF. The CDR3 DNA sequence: TGCAGTGCTTCAAAGATAAGACAGGGGACGGAGACCCAGTACTTC.

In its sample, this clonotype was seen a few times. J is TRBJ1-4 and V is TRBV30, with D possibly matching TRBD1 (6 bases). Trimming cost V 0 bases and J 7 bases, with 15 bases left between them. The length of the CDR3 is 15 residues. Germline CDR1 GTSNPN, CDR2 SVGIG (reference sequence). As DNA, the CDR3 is TGTGCCTGGAGTGTTAAGCGGCAGGGGTTTGAAAAACTGTTTTTT. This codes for CAWSVKRQGFEKLFF.

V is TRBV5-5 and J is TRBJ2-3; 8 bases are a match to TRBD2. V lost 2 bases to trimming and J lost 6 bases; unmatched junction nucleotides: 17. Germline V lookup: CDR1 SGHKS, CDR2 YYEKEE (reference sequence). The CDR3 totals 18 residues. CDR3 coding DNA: TGTGCCAGCAGCTTTGCCCCATTGACGGGAGGGCCAAGTGATACGCAGTATTTT. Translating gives CASSFAPLTGGPSDTQYF. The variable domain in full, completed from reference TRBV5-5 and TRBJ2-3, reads DAGVTQSPTHLIKTRGQQVTLRCSPISGHKSVSWYQQVLGQGPQFIFQYYEKEERGRGNFPDRFSARQFPNYSSELNVNALLLGDSALYLCASSFAPLTGGPSDTQYFGPGTRLTVL.

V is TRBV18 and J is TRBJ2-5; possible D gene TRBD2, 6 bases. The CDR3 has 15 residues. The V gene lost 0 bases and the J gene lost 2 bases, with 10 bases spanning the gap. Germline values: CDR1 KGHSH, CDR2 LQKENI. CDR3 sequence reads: CASSPPRRAQETQYF. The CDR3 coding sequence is TGTGCCAGCTCACCACCGCGGAGGGCTCAAGAGACCCAGTACTTC.

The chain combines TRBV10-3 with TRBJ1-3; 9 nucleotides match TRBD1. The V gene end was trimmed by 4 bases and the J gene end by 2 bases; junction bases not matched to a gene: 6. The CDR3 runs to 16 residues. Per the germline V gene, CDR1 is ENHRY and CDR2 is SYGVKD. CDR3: CAISAGQGLAGNTIYF. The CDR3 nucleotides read TGTGCCATCAGTGCGGGACAGGGTTTAGCTGGAAACACCATATATTTT.

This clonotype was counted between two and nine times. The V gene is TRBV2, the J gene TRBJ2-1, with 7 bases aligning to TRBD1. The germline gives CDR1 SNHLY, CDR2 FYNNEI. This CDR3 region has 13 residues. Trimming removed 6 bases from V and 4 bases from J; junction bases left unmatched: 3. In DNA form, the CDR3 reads TGTGCCAGCAGGAAGGACAGGTACAATGAGCAGTTCTTC. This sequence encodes CASRKDRYNEQFF.

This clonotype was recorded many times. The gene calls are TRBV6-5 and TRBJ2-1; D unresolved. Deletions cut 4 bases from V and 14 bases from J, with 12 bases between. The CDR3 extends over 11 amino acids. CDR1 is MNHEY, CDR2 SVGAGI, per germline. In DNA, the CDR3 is TGTGCCAGCAGTTCCCGTGGGTTCAAGTTCTTC. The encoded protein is CASSSRGFKFF.

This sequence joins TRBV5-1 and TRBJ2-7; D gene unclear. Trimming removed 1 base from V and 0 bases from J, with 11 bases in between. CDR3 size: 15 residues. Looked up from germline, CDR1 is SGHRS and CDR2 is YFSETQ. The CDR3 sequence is CASSLRAESSYEQYF. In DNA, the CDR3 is TGCGCCAGCAGCTTGCGGGCCGAGAGCTCCTACGAGCAGTACTTC. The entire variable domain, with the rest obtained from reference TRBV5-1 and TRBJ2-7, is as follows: KAGVTQTPRYLIKTRGQQVTLSCSPISGHRSVSWYQQTPGQGLQFLFEYFSETQRNKGNFPGRFSGRQFSNSRSEMNVSTLELGDSALYLCASSLRAESSYEQYFGPGTRLTVT.

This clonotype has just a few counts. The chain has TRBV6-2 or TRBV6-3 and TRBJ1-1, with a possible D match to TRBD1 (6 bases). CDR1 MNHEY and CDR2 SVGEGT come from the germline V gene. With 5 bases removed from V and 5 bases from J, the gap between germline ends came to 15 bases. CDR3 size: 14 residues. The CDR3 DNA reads TGTGCCAGCAGTGGCAACAGGGTACCAACTGAAGCTTTCTTT. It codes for CASSGNRVPTEAFF.

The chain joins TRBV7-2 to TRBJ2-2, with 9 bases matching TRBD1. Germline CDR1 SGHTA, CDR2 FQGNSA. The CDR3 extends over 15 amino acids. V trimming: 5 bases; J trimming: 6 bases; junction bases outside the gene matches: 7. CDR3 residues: CASSPWDRAAGELFF. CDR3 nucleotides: TGTGCCAGCAGCCCCTGGGACAGGGCGGCCGGGGAGCTGTTTTTT.

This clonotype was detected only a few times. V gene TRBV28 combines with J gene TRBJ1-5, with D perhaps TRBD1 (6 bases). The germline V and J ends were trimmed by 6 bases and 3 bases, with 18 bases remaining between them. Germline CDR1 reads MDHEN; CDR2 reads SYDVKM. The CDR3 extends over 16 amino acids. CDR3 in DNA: TGTGCCAGCAGATTGGACAGTGGACGGGCCAATCAGCCCCAGCATTTT. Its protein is CASRLDSGRANQPQHF.

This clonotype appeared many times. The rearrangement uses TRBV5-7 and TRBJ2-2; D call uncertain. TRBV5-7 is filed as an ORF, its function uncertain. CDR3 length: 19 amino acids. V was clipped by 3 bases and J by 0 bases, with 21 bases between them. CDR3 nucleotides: TGTGCCAGCAGCTCGCGGACCCCTAGGATGTTCGCGAACACCGGGGAGCTGTTTTTT. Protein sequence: CASSSRTPRMFANTGELFF.

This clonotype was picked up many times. The CDR3 DNA is TGTGCCAGCAGTTATTTCGGTGAAAAACTGTTTTTT. Amino acid sequence: CASSYFGEKLFF. The J gene is TRBJ1-4, the V gene TRBV6-6; no clear D. Trimming removed 3 bases at V and 7 bases at J, with 6 bases between. CDR1 MNHNY and CDR2 SVGAGI come from the germline V gene (reference sequence). This CDR3 spans 12 amino acids.

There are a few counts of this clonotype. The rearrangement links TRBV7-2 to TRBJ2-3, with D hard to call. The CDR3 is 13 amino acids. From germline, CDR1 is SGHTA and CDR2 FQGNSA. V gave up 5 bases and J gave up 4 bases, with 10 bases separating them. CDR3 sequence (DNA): TGTGCCAGCAGCCTTCGGCAGTCAGATACGCAGTATTTT. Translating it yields CASSLRQSDTQYF.

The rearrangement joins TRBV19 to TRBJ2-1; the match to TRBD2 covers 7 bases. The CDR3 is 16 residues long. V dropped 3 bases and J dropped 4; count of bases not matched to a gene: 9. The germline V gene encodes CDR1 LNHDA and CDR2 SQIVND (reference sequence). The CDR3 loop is CASSMYGGSDYNEQFF. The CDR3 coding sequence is TGTGCCAGTAGTATGTATGGCGGGAGTGATTACAATGAGCAGTTCTTC.

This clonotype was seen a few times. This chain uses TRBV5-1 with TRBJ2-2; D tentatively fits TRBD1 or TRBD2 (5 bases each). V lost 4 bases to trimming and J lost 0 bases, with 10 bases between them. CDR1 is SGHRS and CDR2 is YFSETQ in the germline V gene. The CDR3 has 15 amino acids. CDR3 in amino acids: CASSDGTPNTGELFF. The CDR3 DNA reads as TGCGCCAGCAGCGACGGGACCCCGAACACCGGGGAGCTGTTTTTT.

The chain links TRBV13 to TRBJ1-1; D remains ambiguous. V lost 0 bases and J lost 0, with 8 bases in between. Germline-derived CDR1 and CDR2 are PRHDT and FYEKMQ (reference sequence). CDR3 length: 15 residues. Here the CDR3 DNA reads TGTGCCAGCAGCTTAGGGGGAGGATTGAACACTGAAGCTTTCTTT. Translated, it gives CASSLGGGLNTEAFF. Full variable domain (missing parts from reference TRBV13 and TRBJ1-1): AAGVIQSPRHLIKEKRETATLKCYPIPRHDTVYWYQQGPGQDPQFLISFYEKMQSDKGSIPDRFSAQQFSDYHSELNMSSLELGDSALYFCASSLGGGLNTEAFFGQGTRLTVV.